The rows below give T cell receptor beta chains drawn from one sample of a study of CD8 T cells in Susac syndrome. TCRdb re-called the immunoSEQ multiplex PCR reads with MiXCR, one entry per CDR3 protein. The sample has roughly 200,000 distinct CDR3 sequences, around 95% seen once. The sample consisted of CD4+ T cells from PBMCs. These receptors were obtained from a human donor with multiple sclerosis. The CDR3 runs from the conserved cysteine through the conserved F or W. Fields, in order: J gene, clone size, D gene, V gene, CDR3 DNA, CDR3 protein. D genes are given only for firm matches. Part of the rows lack a size; the others show once, few, many or a class for expanded clones.

J: TRBJ1-4; size: -; D: -; V: TRBV19; DNA: TGTGCCAGTAGTCCCGACAGAGCCTCAACTAATGAAAAACTGTTTTTT; CDR3: CASSPDRASTNEKLFF
J: TRBJ1-3; size: -; D: -; V: TRBV18; DNA: TGTGCCAGCTCGCCCTGGGGATCTGGAAACACCATATATTTT; CDR3: CASSPWGSGNTIYF
J: TRBJ2-1; size: -; D: TRBD2; V: TRBV20-1; DNA: TGCAGTGCTGAGACTAGCGGGGGGAACTACAATGAGCAGTTCTTC; CDR3: CSAETSGGNYNEQFF
J: TRBJ1-6; size: -; D: -; V: TRBV27; DNA: TGTGCCAGCAACCGGGGACGGAATAATTCACCCCTCCACTTT; CDR3: CASNRGRNNSPLHF
J: TRBJ1-1; size: -; D: -; V: TRBV9; DNA: TGTGCCAGCGGTTCCAGGCTGGGGACTGAAGCTTTCTTT; CDR3: CASGSRLGTEAFF
J: TRBJ2-7; size: few; D: -; V: TRBV6-1; DNA: TGTGCCAGCAGTGAAGGGAGGGGGCAGTACTTC; CDR3: CASSEGRGQYF
J: TRBJ2-6; size: once; D: -; V: TRBV30; DNA: TGTGCCTGGAACCGGGTAACCTCTGGGGCCAACGTCCTGACTTTC; CDR3: CAWNRVTSGANVLTF
J: TRBJ2-5; size: -; D: TRBD2; V: TRBV30; DNA: TGTGCCTGGAGTGTTTGGGAGGGAGTGAAGCCCCAGTACTTC; CDR3: CAWSVWEGVKPQYF
J: TRBJ2-5; size: -; D: TRBD1; V: TRBV5-1; DNA: TGCGCCAGCAGCAGGGGGACAGGTATACGGTCGGAGGAGACCCAGTACTTC; CDR3: CASSRGTGIRSEETQYF
J: TRBJ2-6; size: -; D: -; V: TRBV27; DNA: TGTGCCAGCAGTCCAAACAGTATCTCTGGGGCCAACGTCCTGACTTTC; CDR3: CASSPNSISGANVLTF
J: TRBJ1-2; size: -; D: -; V: TRBV12-3/TRBV12-4; DNA: TGTGCCAGCAGTTTATCGGGCCCCTCGAGCTATGGCTACACCTTC; CDR3: CASSLSGPSSYGYTF
J: TRBJ1-5; size: -; D: TRBD1; V: TRBV30; DNA: TGTGCCTGGAGTAAGGGACAGAGTCAGCCCCAGCATTTT; CDR3: CAWSKGQSQPQHF
J: TRBJ1-1; size: -; D: -; V: TRBV5-1; DNA: TGCGCCAGCAGCTCACTCACAGGAGGGGACACTGAAGCTTTCTTT; CDR3: CASSSLTGGDTEAFF
J: TRBJ1-5; size: -; D: TRBD1; V: TRBV30; DNA: TGTGCCTGGAGAGCTGGACAGGGGGCAGGGCCCCAGCATTTT; CDR3: CAWRAGQGAGPQHF
J: TRBJ2-3; size: -; D: -; V: TRBV20-1; DNA: TGCAGTGCTAGTGCATGGGGAACAGATACGCAGTATTTT; CDR3: CSASAWGTDTQYF
J: TRBJ1-2; size: -; D: TRBD1; V: TRBV12-3/TRBV12-4; DNA: TGTGCCAGCACCCCTGGGACAGCCATTTTCTATGGCTACACCTTC; CDR3: CASTPGTAIFYGYTF
J: TRBJ2-7; size: -; D: TRBD1; V: TRBV27; DNA: TGTGCCAGCAGTTTCTCGCAGGGGGCGGGCGAGCAGTACTTC; CDR3: CASSFSQGAGEQYF
J: TRBJ2-2; size: -; D: -; V: TRBV5-1; DNA: TGCGCCAGCAGCACAGGACACCTCACCGGGGAGCTGTTTTTT; CDR3: CASSTGHLTGELFF
J: TRBJ2-5; size: -; D: -; V: TRBV18; DNA: TGTGCCAGTGCCCTCCGCGAGGAGACCCAGTACTTC; CDR3: CASALREETQYF
J: TRBJ2-7; size: -; D: -; V: TRBV20-1; DNA: TGCAGTGCTAGAAGGACAGCTACCTACGAGCAGTACTTC; CDR3: CSARRTATYEQYF
J: TRBJ1-1; size: once; D: -; V: TRBV30; DNA: TGTGCCTGGCAAAGAGGTGGACCAGGCAGGAACACTGAAGCTTTCTTT; CDR3: CAWQRGGPGRNTEAFF
J: TRBJ2-2; size: -; D: TRBD2; V: TRBV5-1; DNA: TGCGCCAGCAGCTCGGGACTAGCGGGGGCACCGAACACCGGGGAGCTGTTTTTT; CDR3: CASSSGLAGAPNTGELFF
J: TRBJ1-1; size: -; D: -; V: TRBV20-1; DNA: TGCAGTGCTAGATTGTCCGGCCAGAAGAACACTGAAGCTTTCTTT; CDR3: CSARLSGQKNTEAFF
J: TRBJ2-7; size: -; D: -; V: TRBV15; DNA: TGTGCCACCAGCAGAGGGGGGTGGCCGGGGATACCCCACGAGCAGTACTTC; CDR3: CATSRGGWPGIPHEQYF
J: TRBJ1-1; size: once; D: -; V: TRBV6-1; DNA: TGTGCCAGCAGTGAATTGCTAGCGATTAACACTGAAGCTTTCTTT; CDR3: CASSELLAINTEAFF
J: TRBJ2-5; size: -; D: -; V: TRBV20-1; DNA: TGCAGTGCTACGGCAGGAGGGGAGACCCAGTACTTC; CDR3: CSATAGGETQYF
J: TRBJ2-3; size: -; D: -; V: TRBV30; DNA: TGTGCCTGGAGTATGTCAGGCATCACAGATACGCAGTATTTT; CDR3: CAWSMSGITDTQYF
J: TRBJ1-2; size: -; D: -; V: TRBV20-1; DNA: TGCAGTGCCACTAACAGGGTAGGAGGCTACACCTTC; CDR3: CSATNRVGGYTF
J: TRBJ2-1; size: -; D: TRBD2; V: TRBV6-2/TRBV6-3; DNA: TGTGCCAGCAGACCCCGGGGGGGCCGCAACAATGAGCAGTTCTTC; CDR3: CASRPRGGRNNEQFF
J: TRBJ1-4; size: -; D: TRBD1; V: TRBV30; DNA: TGTGCCTGGAGTTTGAAGGGGGCCTCAACTAATGAAAAACTGTTTTTT; CDR3: CAWSLKGASTNEKLFF
J: TRBJ2-4; size: -; D: -; V: TRBV29-1; DNA: TGCAGCGTTATTAGGGAGTCCAAAAACATTCAGTACTTC; CDR3: CSVIRESKNIQYF
J: TRBJ1-1; size: -; D: -; V: TRBV25-1; DNA: TGTGCCAGCAGTGAATTAAACACTGAAGCTTTCTTT; CDR3: CASSELNTEAFF
J: TRBJ1-2; size: -; D: -; V: TRBV28; DNA: TGTGCCAGCAGGGAGTTTGGAGATGGCTACACCTTC; CDR3: CASREFGDGYTF
J: TRBJ2-3; size: -; D: TRBD1; V: TRBV28; DNA: TGTGCCAGCAGGATTCCAGGGACAGCCGGTTCCACAGATACGCAGTATTTT; CDR3: CASRIPGTAGSTDTQYF
J: TRBJ2-7; size: -; D: TRBD2; V: TRBV20-1; DNA: TGCAGTGCGCCGGAGGCGGGACTAACCTCCTACGAGCAGTACTTC; CDR3: CSAPEAGLTSYEQYF
J: TRBJ2-4; size: once; D: -; V: TRBV28; DNA: TGTGCCAGCAGTTGGGGGGAGCGAAACATTCAGTACTTC; CDR3: CASSWGERNIQYF
J: TRBJ2-1; size: -; D: -; V: TRBV11-2; DNA: TGTGCCAGCAGCCGCGCTTACAATGAGCAGTTCTTC; CDR3: CASSRAYNEQFF
J: TRBJ1-6; size: -; D: -; V: TRBV5-5; DNA: TGTGCCAGCAGTCGACAGTCCGATAATTCACCCCTCCACTTT; CDR3: CASSRQSDNSPLHF
J: TRBJ2-5; size: once; D: -; V: TRBV2; DNA: TGTGCCAGCAGTGGTTCAGGAGCGAAAGAGACCCAGTACTTC; CDR3: CASSGSGAKETQYF
J: TRBJ1-2; size: -; D: TRBD1; V: TRBV7-2; DNA: TGTGCCAGCAGCCCTTCGGACAGGGTCTATGGCTACACCTTC; CDR3: CASSPSDRVYGYTF
J: TRBJ2-2; size: -; D: -; V: TRBV20-1; DNA: TGCAGTGCTAGACCCTTAGTCTCGAACACCGGGGAGCTGTTTTTT; CDR3: CSARPLVSNTGELFF
J: TRBJ1-2; size: -; D: TRBD1; V: TRBV29-1; DNA: TGCAGCGTTCGACCCCCACAGGGGGCAGCCTATGGCTACACCTTC; CDR3: CSVRPPQGAAYGYTF
J: TRBJ2-7; size: few; D: TRBD1; V: TRBV29-1; DNA: TGCAGCGTTGTCAGGGGGCTTGAGCAGTACTTC; CDR3: CSVVRGLEQYF
J: TRBJ1-1; size: -; D: -; V: TRBV28; DNA: TGTGCCAGCAGGGGGGCCACCCTAAGCAACACTGAAGCTTTCTTT; CDR3: CASRGATLSNTEAFF
J: TRBJ1-1; size: -; D: -; V: TRBV20-1; DNA: TGCAGTGTTTCGAGTCCCATGAACACTGAAGCTTTCTTT; CDR3: CSVSSPMNTEAFF
J: TRBJ2-3; size: few; D: TRBD2; V: TRBV6-2/TRBV6-3; DNA: TGTGCCAGCAACGTAGCGGGGACAGATACGCAGTATTTT; CDR3: CASNVAGTDTQYF
J: TRBJ2-7; size: -; D: TRBD2; V: TRBV7-2; DNA: TGTGCCAGCAGCAAAGGACTAGCGGGGGGGGCCTACGAGCAGTACTTC; CDR3: CASSKGLAGGAYEQYF
J: TRBJ2-7; size: -; D: -; V: TRBV30; DNA: TGTGCCTGGAGTATCGGACAGAACGTATACGAGCAGTACTTC; CDR3: CAWSIGQNVYEQYF
J: TRBJ1-1; size: -; D: TRBD1; V: TRBV5-4; DNA: TGTGCCAGCGAGACAGGGGTCGGTGGCACTGAAGCTTTCTTT; CDR3: CASETGVGGTEAFF
J: TRBJ2-3; size: -; D: TRBD2; V: TRBV5-1; DNA: TGCGCCAGCAGCTCGGGACTAGCGGGGAGCGGTGATACGCAGTATTTT; CDR3: CASSSGLAGSGDTQYF
J: TRBJ2-3; size: -; D: -; V: TRBV4-1; DNA: TGCGCCAGCAGCCAAAAGGAAGCGACCCTGAACACAGATACGCAGTATTTT; CDR3: CASSQKEATLNTDTQYF
J: TRBJ2-7; size: -; D: -; V: TRBV5-6; DNA: TGTGCCAGCAGCTTGACTAGGGACTACGAGCAGTACTTC; CDR3: CASSLTRDYEQYF
J: TRBJ1-2; size: -; D: -; V: TRBV5-4; DNA: TGTGCCAGCAGCTTTCCCGCGGGCGACGGCTACACCTTC; CDR3: CASSFPAGDGYTF
J: TRBJ2-1; size: -; D: -; V: TRBV7-9; DNA: TGTGCCAGCAGCTTAGGAGGGGGGGTCGAGCAGTTCTTC; CDR3: CASSLGGGVEQFF
J: TRBJ1-2; size: -; D: -; V: TRBV30; DNA: TGTGCCTGGAGTGTACCCCCAACCTATGGCTACACCTTC; CDR3: CAWSVPPTYGYTF
J: TRBJ2-5; size: -; D: -; V: TRBV30; DNA: TGTGCCTGGAGTCTATTTGGGGGCCGGAAGACCCAGTACTTC; CDR3: CAWSLFGGRKTQYF
J: TRBJ2-7; size: -; D: -; V: TRBV3-1; DNA: TGTGCCAGCAGCCGGTTAGCCTACGAGCAGTACTTC; CDR3: CASSRLAYEQYF
J: TRBJ2-2; size: -; D: -; V: TRBV30; DNA: TGTGCCTGGAGTGCGGGGAATCCCGGGGAGCTGTTTTTT; CDR3: CAWSAGNPGELFF
J: TRBJ2-7; size: -; D: TRBD1; V: TRBV3-1; DNA: TGTGCCAGCAGCCACCTGACAGGGACGGGCGAGCAGTACTTC; CDR3: CASSHLTGTGEQYF